The T cell receptor (beta chain) described here comes from a study of breast tumors, draining lymph nodes, adjacent tissues. Axillary draining lymph nodes of breast cancer patients supplied the node samples. Whole-study findings and limits: Most tumor T cells seemingly derive from lymph node, then expand in tumor. Tumors had less TCR diversity than lymph nodes, more than nontumor tissue. The lymph node origin of tumor T cells was framed as consistent with a hypothesis, not demonstrated. Luminal-like breast cancer showed significantly greater tumor-nontumor repertoire similarity than basal-like breast cancer did.

Via MiXCR, TCRdb re-called the multiplex PCR reads, giving one row per CDR3 protein. The table lists some 150,000 distinct CDR3 sequences, about 20% of them singletons. This clonotype was counted ten times or more. The antigen is unknown. The TCR comes from a female donor with breast cancer. Some clones in this sample may be carry-over from other donors' samples. The sequenced sample consisted of axillary lymph node tissue.

CDR3 coding DNA: TGTGCCAGCAGGCCGGGACTAGCGGGCTCCTACGAGCAGTACTTC. Its translation is CASRPGLAGSYEQYF. The rearrangement joins TRBV6-2 or TRBV6-3 to TRBJ2-7; TRBD2 matches at 12 bases. This CDR3 has 15 residues. V was clipped by 6 bases and J by 0 bases; unmatched bases: 3. The germline V gene encodes CDR1 MNHEY and CDR2 SVGEGT.